The rows below give T cell receptor beta chains drawn from one sample of a study of CD8 T cells in ankylosing spondylitis. TCRdb re-derived calls from the 5' RACE reads in MiXCR, one entry per CDR3 protein. This table has 380,000 or so distinct CDR3 sequences, about 20% appearing once. The sample was blood, either unsorted or a sorted T cell fraction (not recorded which). These receptors came from a male donor with ankylosing spondylitis or in good health (not recorded which). Each CDR3 is given with its conserved first and last residue. Each record gives: CDR3 length, D gene, J gene, V gene, clone size, CDR3 DNA, CDR3 protein. D genes are given only for firm matches. A clone size is listed for some rows: how often the clone was seen (once, few, many), or a class if it is expanded.

>13|NA|TRBJ1-2|TRBV19|NA
TGTGCCAGTAGTAGGGGGACGGAAGATGGCTACACCTTC
CASSRGTEDGYTF
>19|NA|TRBJ1-3|TRBV7-6|few
TGTGCCAGCAGCACGCCATTAGGGGGTGGGGAATACTCTGGAAACACCATATATTTT
CASSTPLGGGEYSGNTIYF
>17|TRBD2|TRBJ2-1|TRBV11-2|few
TGTGCCAGCAGCGGACTAGCGGGTAGTAGCTCCTACAATGAGCAGTTCTTC
CASSGLAGSSSYNEQFF
>18|TRBD2|TRBJ2-7|TRBV4-1|NA
TGCGCCAGCAGCCAAGACGGCCGGCTAGCGGGGACCGACGGCGAGCAGTACTTC
CASSQDGRLAGTDGEQYF
>15|NA|TRBJ2-1|TRBV12-3/TRBV12-4|many
TGTGCCAGCAGGGGTCGGGGGATGTCCTACAATGAGCAGTTCTTC
CASRGRGMSYNEQFF
>15|TRBD2|TRBJ2-7|TRBV20-1|once
TGCAGTGCTAGAGACCCAGCGGGGGTCTCCTACGAGCAGTACTTC
CSARDPAGVSYEQYF
>13|TRBD1|TRBJ1-5|TRBV30|NA
TGTGCCATCGAGACAGGGACGGGACAGCCCCAGCATTTT
CAIETGTGQPQHF
>12|NA|TRBJ1-5|TRBV7-9|NA
TGTGCCAGCAGCTTTGGCAGTCAGCCCCAGCATTTT
CASSFGSQPQHF
>12|NA|TRBJ2-7|TRBV12-3/TRBV12-4|many
TGTGCCAGCAGCTTGAAGCTCTACGAGCAGTACTTC
CASSLKLYEQYF
>16|TRBD2|TRBJ2-3|TRBV9|many
TGTGCCAGCAGCGTAGTGGCCGGGACTACCACAGATACGCAGTATTTT
CASSVVAGTTTDTQYF
>14|NA|TRBJ2-1|TRBV6-5|NA
TGTGCCAGCAGTAACCACCTCCGGGACAATGAGCAGTTCTTC
CASSNHLRDNEQFF
>17|TRBD1|TRBJ2-7|TRBV24-1|NA
TGTGCCACCAGTGATCCCGCCGGGACAGGTCAACCCTACGAGCAGTACTTC
CATSDPAGTGQPYEQYF
>17|TRBD2|TRBJ2-2|TRBV28|few
TGTGCCAGCAGTCTCCTGGAGCGGGGGGGCCTAAAAGTGGAGCTGTTTTTT
CASSLLERGGLKVELFF
>15|TRBD1|TRBJ2-7|TRBV5-4|NA
TGTGCCAGCAGCGAGGGGGACAGAGTCTCCTACGAGCAGTACTTC
CASSEGDRVSYEQYF
>14|NA|TRBJ2-7|TRBV27|NA
TGTGCCAGCAGCCTCGCCATCGGATCCTACGAGCAGTACTTC
CASSLAIGSYEQYF
>13|NA|TRBJ2-3|TRBV20-1|NA
TGCAGTGCTAGAGATACAACAGGAGATACGCAGTATTTT
CSARDTTGDTQYF
>15|NA|TRBJ2-7|TRBV4-2|few
TGTGCCAGCAGCCAAGATGCCAGGCCCTCGGACGAGCAGTACTTC
CASSQDARPSDEQYF
>15|NA|TRBJ2-3|TRBV12-3/TRBV12-4|NA
TGTGCCAGCAGTTTTCAGGGGATCGGCACAGATACGCAGTATTTT
CASSFQGIGTDTQYF
>17|NA|TRBJ2-3|TRBV4-1|NA
TGCGCCAGCAGCCGCCGAGGGGGGGTTGAAATGTTGGATACGCAGTATTTT
CASSRRGGVEMLDTQYF
>17|NA|TRBJ2-7|TRBV3-1|few
TGTGCCAGCCAGCCATCAGCGTGGGGGGGCGCTACCTACGAGCAGTACTTC
CASQPSAWGGATYEQYF
>14|TRBD2|TRBJ2-7|TRBV12-3/TRBV12-4|few
TGTGCCAGCAGTTGGGACTACGACACCTACGAGCAGTACTTC
CASSWDYDTYEQYF
>11|NA|TRBJ1-1|TRBV20-1|NA
TGCAGTGCTAGAGAGGGCGACGAAGCTTTCTTT
CSAREGDEAFF
>13|NA|TRBJ2-2|TRBV28|NA
TGTGCCAGCAGGCCCCAGGGAAGCCGGGAGCTGTTTTTT
CASRPQGSRELFF
>16|NA|TRBJ2-5|TRBV27|once
TGTGCCAGCAGCACCACACGGCAGGGGGAGGGGGAGACCCAGTACTTC
CASSTTRQGEGETQYF
>9|NA|TRBJ2-7|TRBV21-1|NA
TGTGCCAGGAACTACGAGCAGTACTTC
CARNYEQYF
>15|NA|TRBJ2-2|TRBV5-6|few
TGTGCCAGCAGCTTGCGCTTCGGGGCAACCGGGGAGCTGTTTTTT
CASSLRFGATGELFF
>14|NA|TRBJ2-3|TRBV7-9|few
TGTGCCAGCAGTGGGGCCTACGGACCAGATACGCAGTATTTT
CASSGAYGPDTQYF
>13|TRBD1|TRBJ2-3|TRBV7-2|few
TGTGCCAGCAGTACAGGGGGCGGAGGTACGCAGTATTTT
CASSTGGGGTQYF
>15|TRBD2|TRBJ2-1|TRBV7-9|few
TGTGCCAGCAGCTTAGCTGGGACTAGCACCCATGAGCAGTTCTTC
CASSLAGTSTHEQFF
>16|NA|TRBJ2-1|TRBV11-2|NA
TGTGCCAGCAGCTTAGCCCTCGGGGGCTCCTACAATGAGCAGTTCTTC
CASSLALGGSYNEQFF
>12|NA|TRBJ2-1|TRBV4-1|NA
TGCGCCAGCAGCCATTACGACAATGAGCAGTTCTTC
CASSHYDNEQFF
>16|NA|TRBJ1-5|TRBV29-1|few
TGCAGCGTGGGGTACTGCAGGGTCCATAGCAATCAGCCCCAGCATTTT
CSVGYCRVHSNQPQHF
>14|NA|TRBJ2-4|TRBV4-2|NA
TGTGCCAGCAGCCAAGAAACATCAGGGGACATTCAGTACTTC
CASSQETSGDIQYF
>14|TRBD1|TRBJ2-7|TRBV7-9|NA
TGTGCCAGCAGCCCTAGGGACAGGCCCAACGAGCAGTACTTC
CASSPRDRPNEQYF
>13|NA|TRBJ2-5|TRBV12-3/TRBV12-4|NA
TGTGCCAGCAGTTTTTTAGCTCGGGAGACCCAGTACTTC
CASSFLARETQYF
>14|NA|TRBJ2-6|TRBV6-1|NA
TGTGCCAGCGGTGCGAGCTCTGGGGCCAACGTCCTGACTTTC
CASGASSGANVLTF
>14|NA|TRBJ2-4|TRBV4-1|NA
TGCGCCAGCAGCCAAGAACATCGGGAAAACATTCAGTACTTC
CASSQEHRENIQYF
>14|NA|TRBJ2-7|TRBV27|many
TGTGCCAGCAGTCAGGAAGCGGCGAACTACGAGCAGTACTTC
CASSQEAANYEQYF
>14|NA|TRBJ2-1|TRBV24-1|few
TGTGCCACCAGTGACCCTGGACAGTTCAATGAGCAGTTCTTC
CATSDPGQFNEQFF
>13|NA|TRBJ2-4|TRBV4-1|NA
TGCGCCAGCAGCCTCGGGCCGGGACAAGTTCAGTACTTC
CASSLGPGQVQYF
>13|NA|TRBJ2-5|TRBV10-3|few
TGTGCCATCAGTGTTGAGTGGGGAGAGACCCAGTACTTC
CAISVEWGETQYF
>12|NA|TRBJ2-1|TRBV24-1|few
TGTGCCACCAAAGGGTGGAACAATGAGCAGTTCTTC
CATKGWNNEQFF
>14|NA|TRBJ2-7|TRBV9|few
TGTGCCAGCAGCCCCCCCGGCGTCTCCTACGAGCAGTACTTC
CASSPPGVSYEQYF
>20|TRBD2|TRBJ2-4|TRBV12-3/TRBV12-4|few
TGTGCCAGCAGTCTAACGTATGGACTAGCGGGAGATAAAGCCAAAAACATTCAGTACTTC
CASSLTYGLAGDKAKNIQYF
>16|TRBD2|TRBJ2-2|TRBV6-5|many
TGTGCCAGCAGTTACTGGGGGGGAGGTGGCACCGGGGAGCTGTTTTTT
CASSYWGGGGTGELFF
>14|TRBD2|TRBJ2-5|TRBV2|NA
TGTGCCAGCACCCCGGTGGGGGGGCAAGAGACCCAGTACTTC
CASTPVGGQETQYF
>14|NA|TRBJ2-1|TRBV27|few
TGTGCCAGCAGTTTAGTCGGAGAGTACAATGAGCAGTTCTTC
CASSLVGEYNEQFF
>14|NA|TRBJ2-3|TRBV6-1|few
TGTGCCAGCAGCTCCCCTACTCTCACGGATACGCAGTATTTT
CASSSPTLTDTQYF
>15|TRBD2|TRBJ2-1|TRBV28|few
TGTGCCAGCAGTTTATTAGGGACTAGCGGAAATGAGCAGTTCTTC
CASSLLGTSGNEQFF
>16|TRBD2|TRBJ2-2|TRBV6-1|NA
TGTGCCAGCAGTCCCCCCAGCGTAGCGGGGTCCGGGGAGCTGTTTTTT
CASSPPSVAGSGELFF
>15|NA|TRBJ2-2|TRBV15|few
TGTGCCACCAGTATACGGTGGGTAGGCACCGGGGAGCTGTTTTTT
CATSIRWVGTGELFF
>17|NA|TRBJ2-2|TRBV7-9|NA
TGTGCCAGCAGCTTAGTGGGCCCCGAAGCGAACACCGGGGAGCTGTTTTTT
CASSLVGPEANTGELFF
>15|NA|TRBJ2-3|TRBV20-1|few
TGCAGTGCTAGTAGAGGAGTCAGTGGCACAGATACGCAGTATTTT
CSASRGVSGTDTQYF
>13|NA|TRBJ2-7|TRBV30|NA
TGTGCCTGGAGTGTGGGACAACTTTACGAGCAGTACTTC
CAWSVGQLYEQYF
>15|TRBD2|TRBJ2-7|TRBV9|few
TGTGCCAGCAGCGCCAGCGGGGGGACCTCCTACGAGCAGTACTTC
CASSASGGTSYEQYF
>17|TRBD1|TRBJ1-1|TRBV7-9|NA
TGTGCCAGCAGCGCTTCCGGGACAGGGTTGTTTGGCACTGAAGCTTTCTTT
CASSASGTGLFGTEAFF
>12|TRBD2|TRBJ2-7|TRBV30|NA
TGTGCCTGGAGTACGACTAGCTGGGAGCAGTACTTC
CAWSTTSWEQYF
>13|NA|TRBJ2-1|TRBV7-9|NA
TGTGCCATCCCTCCGGACAGCAACAATGAGCAGTTCTTC
CAIPPDSNNEQFF
>12|NA|TRBJ2-2|TRBV12-3/TRBV12-4|NA
TGTGCCACCGTCCTGGACACCGGGGAGCTGTTTTTT
CATVLDTGELFF
>15|NA|TRBJ2-3|TRBV4-1|NA
TGCGCCAGCAGCCGTGGGGAATTACCATCAGATACGCAGTATTTT
CASSRGELPSDTQYF